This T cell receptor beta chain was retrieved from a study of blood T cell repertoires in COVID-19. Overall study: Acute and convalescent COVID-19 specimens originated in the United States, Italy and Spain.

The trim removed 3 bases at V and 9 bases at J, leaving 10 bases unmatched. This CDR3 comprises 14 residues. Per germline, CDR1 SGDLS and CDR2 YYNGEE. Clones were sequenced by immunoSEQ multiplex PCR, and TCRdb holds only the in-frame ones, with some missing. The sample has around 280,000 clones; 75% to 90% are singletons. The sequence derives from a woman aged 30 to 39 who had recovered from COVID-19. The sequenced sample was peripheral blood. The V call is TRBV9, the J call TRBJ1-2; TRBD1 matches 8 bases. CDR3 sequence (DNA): TGTGCCAGCAGCGCTGTAGGACAGGGCGATCGCTACACCTTC. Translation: CASSAVGQGDRYTF.